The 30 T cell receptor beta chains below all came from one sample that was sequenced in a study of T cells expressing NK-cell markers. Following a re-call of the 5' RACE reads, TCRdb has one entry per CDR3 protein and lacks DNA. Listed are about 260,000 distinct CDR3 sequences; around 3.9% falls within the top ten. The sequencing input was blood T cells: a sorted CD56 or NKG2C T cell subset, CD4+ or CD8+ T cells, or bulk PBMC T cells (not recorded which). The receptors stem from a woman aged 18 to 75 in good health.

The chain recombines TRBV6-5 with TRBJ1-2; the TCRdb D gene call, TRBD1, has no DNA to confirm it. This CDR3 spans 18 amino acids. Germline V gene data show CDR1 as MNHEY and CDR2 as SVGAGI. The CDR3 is CASSYLGKNRANRDGYTF.

This chain's CDR3 is CASSPPPGDSRFF. V usage is TRBV12-3 or TRBV12-4 and J usage is TRBJ2-1; as DNA is missing, the TRBD1 call by TCRdb cannot be tested. The CDR3 is 13 residues long.

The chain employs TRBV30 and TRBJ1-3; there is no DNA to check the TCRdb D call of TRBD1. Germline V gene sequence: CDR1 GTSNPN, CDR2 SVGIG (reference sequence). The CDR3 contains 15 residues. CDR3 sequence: CAWNTRGAFGNTIYF.

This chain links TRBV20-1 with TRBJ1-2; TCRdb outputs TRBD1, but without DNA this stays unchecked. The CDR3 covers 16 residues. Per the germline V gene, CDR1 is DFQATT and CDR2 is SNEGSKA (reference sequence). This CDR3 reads CSAKVMPGQGRDGYTF.

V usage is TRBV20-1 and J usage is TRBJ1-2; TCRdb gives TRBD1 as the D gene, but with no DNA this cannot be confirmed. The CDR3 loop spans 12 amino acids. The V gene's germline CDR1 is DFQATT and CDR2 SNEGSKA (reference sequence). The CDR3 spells CSASGDIRGYTF.

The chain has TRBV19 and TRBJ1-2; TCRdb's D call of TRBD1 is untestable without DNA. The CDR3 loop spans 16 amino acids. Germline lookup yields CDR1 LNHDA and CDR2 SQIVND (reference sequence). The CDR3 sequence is CASRSSGTGTNYGYTF.

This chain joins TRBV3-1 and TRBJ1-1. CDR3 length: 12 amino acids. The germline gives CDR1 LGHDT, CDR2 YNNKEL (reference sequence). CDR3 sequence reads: CASSQADLEAFF.

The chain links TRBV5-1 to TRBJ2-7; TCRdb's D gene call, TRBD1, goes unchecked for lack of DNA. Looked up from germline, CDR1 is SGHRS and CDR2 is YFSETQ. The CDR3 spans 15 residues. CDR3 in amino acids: CASSFMGQGSYEQYF. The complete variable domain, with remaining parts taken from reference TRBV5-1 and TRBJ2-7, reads KAGVTQTPRYLIKTRGQQVTLSCSPISGHRSVSWYQQTPGQGLQFLFEYFSETQRNKGNFPGRFSGRQFSNSRSEMNVSTLELGDSALYLCASSFMGQGSYEQYFGPGTRLTVT.

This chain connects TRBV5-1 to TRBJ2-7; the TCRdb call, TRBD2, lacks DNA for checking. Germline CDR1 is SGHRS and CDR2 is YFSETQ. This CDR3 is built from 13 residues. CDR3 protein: CASSLGLDYEQYF. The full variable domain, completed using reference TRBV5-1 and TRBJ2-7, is KAGVTQTPRYLIKTRGQQVTLSCSPISGHRSVSWYQQTPGQGLQFLFEYFSETQRNKGNFPGRFSGRQFSNSRSEMNVSTLELGDSALYLCASSLGLDYEQYFGPGTRLTVT.

CDR3: CASSGGNRAYEQYF. The chain couples TRBV5-1 to TRBJ2-7; the TCRdb call, TRBD1, lacks DNA for checking. In germline, CDR1 is SGHRS, CDR2 YFSETQ. CDR3 length equals 14 residues.

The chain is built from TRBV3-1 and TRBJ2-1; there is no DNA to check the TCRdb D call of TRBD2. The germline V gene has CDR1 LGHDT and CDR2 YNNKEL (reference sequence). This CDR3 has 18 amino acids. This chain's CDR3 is CASSQDPSGSTGKNEQFF.

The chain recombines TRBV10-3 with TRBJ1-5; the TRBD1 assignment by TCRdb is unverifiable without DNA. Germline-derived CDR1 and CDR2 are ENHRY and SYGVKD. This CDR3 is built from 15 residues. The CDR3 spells CAISDLPGNNQPQHF.

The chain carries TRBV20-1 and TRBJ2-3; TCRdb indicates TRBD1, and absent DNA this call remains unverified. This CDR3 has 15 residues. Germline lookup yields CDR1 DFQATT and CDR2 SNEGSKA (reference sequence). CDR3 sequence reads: CSARLDLTPGGTQYF.

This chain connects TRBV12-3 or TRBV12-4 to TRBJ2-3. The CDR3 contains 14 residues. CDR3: CASRPQPNTDTQYF.

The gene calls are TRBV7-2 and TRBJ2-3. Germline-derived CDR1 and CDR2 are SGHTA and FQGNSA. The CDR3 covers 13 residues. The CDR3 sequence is CASSLTVENTQYF.

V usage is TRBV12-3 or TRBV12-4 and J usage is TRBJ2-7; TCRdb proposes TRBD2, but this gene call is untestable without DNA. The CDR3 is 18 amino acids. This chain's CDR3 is CASSSRTSGRAVGYEQYF.

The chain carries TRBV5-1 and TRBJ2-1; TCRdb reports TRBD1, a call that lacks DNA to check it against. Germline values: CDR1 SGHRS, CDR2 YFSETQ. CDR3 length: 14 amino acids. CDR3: CASRPGPGSDEQFF.

The CDR3 reads CASSSRDTGELFF. The chain combines TRBV11-2 with TRBJ2-2; the TRBD1 assignment by TCRdb is unverifiable without DNA. CDR1 and CDR2 (germline): SGHAT, FQNNGV. This CDR3 region has 13 residues.

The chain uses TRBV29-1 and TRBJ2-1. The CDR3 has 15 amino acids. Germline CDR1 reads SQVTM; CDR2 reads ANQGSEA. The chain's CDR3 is CSGSTPGGPYNEQFF.

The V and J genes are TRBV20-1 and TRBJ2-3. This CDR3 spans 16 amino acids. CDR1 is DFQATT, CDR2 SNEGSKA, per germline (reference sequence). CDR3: CSARDRLRGTQDTQYF.

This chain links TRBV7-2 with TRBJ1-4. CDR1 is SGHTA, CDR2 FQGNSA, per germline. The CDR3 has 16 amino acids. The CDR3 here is CASSSTLGAGGEKLFF.

The CDR3 region is CASKGTGKYNEQFF. This chain uses TRBV5-1 with TRBJ2-1; the D call of TRBD1 rests on TCRdb alone, since no DNA is present to check it. This CDR3 has 14 amino acids. The germline CDR1 and CDR2 sequences are SGHRS and YFSETQ.

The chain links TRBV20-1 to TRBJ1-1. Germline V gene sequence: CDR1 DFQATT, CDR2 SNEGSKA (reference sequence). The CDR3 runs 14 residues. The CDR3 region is CSARIRGRNSEAFF.

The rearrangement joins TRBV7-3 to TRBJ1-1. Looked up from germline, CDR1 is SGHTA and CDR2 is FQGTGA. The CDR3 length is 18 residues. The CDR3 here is CASSLTALGTPMNTEAFF.

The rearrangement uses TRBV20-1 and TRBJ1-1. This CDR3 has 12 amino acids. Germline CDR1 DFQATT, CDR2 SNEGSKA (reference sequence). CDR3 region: CSAHLDKSEAFF.

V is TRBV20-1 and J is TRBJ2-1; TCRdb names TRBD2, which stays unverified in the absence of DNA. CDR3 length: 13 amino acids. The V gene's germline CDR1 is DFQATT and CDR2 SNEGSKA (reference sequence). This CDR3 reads CSANPPKGHEQFF.

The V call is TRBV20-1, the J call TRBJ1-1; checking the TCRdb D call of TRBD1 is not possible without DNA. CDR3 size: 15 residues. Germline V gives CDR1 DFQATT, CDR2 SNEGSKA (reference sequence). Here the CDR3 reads CSAMDRGRPNTEAFF.

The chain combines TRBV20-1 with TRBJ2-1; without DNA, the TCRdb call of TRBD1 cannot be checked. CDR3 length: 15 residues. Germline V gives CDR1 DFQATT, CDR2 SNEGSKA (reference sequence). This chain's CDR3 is CSATRQGAKLNEQFF.

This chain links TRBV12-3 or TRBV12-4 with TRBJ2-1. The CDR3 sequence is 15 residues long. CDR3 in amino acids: CASSFRVSSYNEQFF.

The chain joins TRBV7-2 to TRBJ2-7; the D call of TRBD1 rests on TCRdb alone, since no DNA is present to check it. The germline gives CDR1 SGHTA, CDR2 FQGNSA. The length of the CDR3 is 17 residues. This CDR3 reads CASSKGFRGNPPYEQYF.